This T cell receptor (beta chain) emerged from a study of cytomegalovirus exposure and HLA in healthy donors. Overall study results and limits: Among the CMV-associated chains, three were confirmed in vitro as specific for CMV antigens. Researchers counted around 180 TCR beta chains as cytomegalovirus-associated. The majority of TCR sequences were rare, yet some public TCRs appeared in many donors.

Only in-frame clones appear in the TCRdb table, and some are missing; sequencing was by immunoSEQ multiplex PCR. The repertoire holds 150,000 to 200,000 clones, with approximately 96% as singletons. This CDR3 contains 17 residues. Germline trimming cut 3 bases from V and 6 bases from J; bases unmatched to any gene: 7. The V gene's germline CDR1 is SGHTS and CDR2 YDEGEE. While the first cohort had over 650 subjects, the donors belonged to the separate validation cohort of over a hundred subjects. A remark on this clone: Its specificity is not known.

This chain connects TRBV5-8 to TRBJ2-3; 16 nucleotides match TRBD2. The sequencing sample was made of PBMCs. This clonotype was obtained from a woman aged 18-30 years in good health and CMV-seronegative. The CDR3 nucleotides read TGTGCCAGCAGCTGGGGGACTAGCGGGGGGGCCAAGGATACGCAGTATTTT. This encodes CASSWGTSGGAKDTQYF.